A single sample is the source of the 31 T cell receptor beta chains below, sequenced in a study of OX40 agonist ivuxolimab in advanced cancers. The receptor library was made with the immunoSEQ multiplex PCR assay. In its TCRdb copy, this immuneACCESS table keeps in-frame sequences only and misses some clones. Where compared with another copy, unresolved V genes explain less than half of these, and the others have no known cause. A total of tens of thousands of clones appear in this sample, approximately 90% of them only once. Of the sample, about 13% falls within the top ten clones. Sequencing used CD4+ or CD8+ T cells sorted from blood, obtained in a trial of the OX40 agonist ivuxolimab. Receptors were obtained from an adult with an advanced solid tumor such as melanoma, head and neck, liver or kidney cancer.

The chain employs TRBV7-9 and TRBJ2-1; 10 positions agree with TRBD2. The germline gives CDR1 SEHNR, CDR2 FQNEAQ (reference sequence). V was pared by 5 bases and J by 8 bases, with 12 bases of the junction left unmatched. The CDR3 is made up of 16 amino acids. The CDR3 coding sequence is TGTGCCAGCAGCAATTTTCTAGCGGGAGAAGCCGATGAGCAGTTCTTC. Encoded protein: CASSNFLAGEADEQFF.

The chain links TRBV5-6 to TRBJ2-7; D gene uncertain. The V and J ends lost 2 bases and 0 bases respectively, with 6 bases between them. There are 13 residues in the CDR3. CDR1 is SGHDT, CDR2 YYEEEE, per germline. CDR3 sequence reads: CASSFGSSYEQYF. The CDR3 nucleotides are TGTGCCAGCAGCTTCGGCAGCTCCTACGAGCAGTACTTC.

The CDR3, as DNA: TGTGCCAGCAGCCAACTAGCGGGGGGCACAGATACGCAGTATTTT. This translates into CASSQLAGGTDTQYF. The J gene is TRBJ2-3, the V gene TRBV7-9, with TRBD2 identical over 11 bases. V lost 5 bases, J lost 1 base, and 2 bases stayed unmatched. The germline V gene encodes CDR1 SEHNR and CDR2 FQNEAQ (reference sequence). The CDR3 has 15 residues. The full variable domain, with the rest looked up from reference TRBV7-9 and TRBJ2-3, is DTGVSQNPRHKITKRGQNVTFRCDPISEHNRLYWYRQTLGQGPEFLTYFQNEAQLEKSRLLSDRFSAERPKGSFSTLEIQRTEQGDSAMYLCASSQLAGGTDTQYFGPGTRLTVL.

J is TRBJ1-5 and V is TRBV4-3; D remains ambiguous. CDR3 size: 13 residues. V lost 0 bases and J lost 6, with 6 bases in between. Germline CDR1 is LGHNA and CDR2 is YSLEER. CDR3 DNA: TGCGCCAGCAGCCAAGATTGGGGTCAGCCCCAGCATTTT. This sequence encodes CASSQDWGQPQHF.

This chain links TRBV5-1 with TRBJ2-7, with 10 bases that match TRBD2. CDR1 is SGHRS, CDR2 YFSETQ, per germline. The CDR3 length is 16 residues. J was trimmed by 5 bases and V by 0 bases; bases with no gene match: 8. The CDR3 DNA sequence: TGCGCCAGCAGCTTGGCCGGACTAGCGGCCCCTCACGAGCAGTACTTC. Translation: CASSLAGLAAPHEQYF.

The V gene is TRBV9, the J gene TRBJ2-1; D is possibly TRBD1 or TRBD2 (5 bases each). Germline V lookup: CDR1 SGDLS, CDR2 YYNGEE. V lost 4 bases and J 7 bases, leaving 21 bases between the germline ends. The CDR3 contains 16 residues. CDR3 nucleotides: TGTGCCAGCAGCCCGGGGCCAGGCCACGGGAAGAATGAGCAGTTCTTC. It yields the protein CASSPGPGHGKNEQFF.

The chain carries TRBV18 and TRBJ2-7; TRBD1 might be the D (6 bases). With 2 bases removed from V and 2 bases from J, the gap between germline ends came to 13 bases. Per germline, CDR1 KGHSH and CDR2 LQKENI. The CDR3 loop spans 15 amino acids. CDR3 sequence: CASSPSQGSPYEQYF. The CDR3, as DNA: TGTGCCAGCTCACCAAGTCAGGGGAGCCCCTACGAGCAGTACTTC.

The chain links TRBV7-8 to TRBJ1-5, with D hard to call. Germline lookup yields CDR1 SGHVS and CDR2 FQNEAQ. The CDR3 length is 12 residues. Trimming removed 3 bases at V and 2 bases at J, with 2 bases between. CDR3 in amino acids: CASSLGNQPQHF. The CDR3 coding sequence is TGTGCCAGCAGCTTGGGCAATCAGCCCCAGCATTTT.

The genes are TRBV2 and TRBJ2-1; 10 positions agree with TRBD2. Germline V lookup: CDR1 SNHLY, CDR2 FYNNEI. CDR3 length: 15 amino acids. V lost 1 base to trimming and J lost 7 bases; unmatched junction nucleotides: 4. The CDR3 DNA reads as TGTGCCAGCAGTGAAGTGGCTAGCGGGAGAAATGAGCAGTTCTTC. Its translation is CASSEVASGRNEQFF.

This chain connects TRBV7-3 to TRBJ2-2, with a weak D call TRBD2 (5 bases). The V gene lost 5 bases and the J gene lost 6 bases, with 19 bases spanning the gap. The CDR3 loop spans 16 amino acids. Per germline, CDR1 SGHTA and CDR2 FQGTGA. CDR3 nucleotide sequence: TGTGCCAGCAGCCAACTAGTAGACTTCTCCCCCGGGGAGCTGTTTTTT. It encodes CASSQLVDFSPGELFF.

This clone was detected only once. This chain links TRBV27 with TRBJ1-5, with D unclear. Trimming removed 0 bases at V and 0 bases at J, with 12 bases between. CDR3 length: 17 amino acids. The germline CDR1 and CDR2 sequences are MNHEY and SMNVEV (reference sequence). The CDR3, as DNA: TGTGCCAGCAGTTTATCGTCGGCAGGCCATAGCAATCAGCCCCAGCATTTT. It specifies CASSLSSAGHSNQPQHF.

The chain links TRBV27 to TRBJ2-7; the match to TRBD1 covers 7 bases. V lost 1 base to trimming and J lost 7 bases; unmatched junction nucleotides: 4. CDR1 MNHEY and CDR2 SMNVEV come from the germline V gene (reference sequence). This CDR3 has 13 residues. The CDR3 region has the DNA TGTGCCAGCAGTTTATTGAGGGGGCGGGAGCAGTACTTC. Its protein is CASSLLRGREQYF.

In this sample, this clone turned up once. The chain is built from TRBV9 and TRBJ2-1, with 9 positions matching TRBD1. V was clipped by 2 bases and J by 4 bases; unmatched bases: 1. Germline loops: CDR1 SGDLS, CDR2 YYNGEE. The CDR3 spans 14 residues. CDR3 sequence reads: CASSVGTGYNEQFF. The CDR3 nucleotides are TGTGCCAGCAGCGTCGGGACAGGGTACAATGAGCAGTTCTTC.

The chain uses TRBV4-2 and TRBJ1-2, with 7 bases matching TRBD1. CDR1 and CDR2 from the germline V gene are LGHNA and YNFKEQ. V was clipped by 0 bases and J by 3 bases; unmatched bases: 4. The CDR3 has 15 residues. The CDR3 region is CASSQERGGDYGYTF. The DNA for the CDR3 is TGTGCCAGCAGCCAAGAAAGAGGGGGCGACTATGGCTACACCTTC.

This rearrangement joins TRBV6-6 to TRBJ1-5; no clear D gene. Between the trimmed V and J ends, which lost 3 bases and 0 bases, there was a span of 12 bases. The V gene's germline CDR1 is MNHNY and CDR2 SVGAGI (reference sequence). The CDR3 runs to 16 residues. DNA for the CDR3: TGTGCCAGCAGTTATTCGCAGGCGTATAGCAATCAGCCCCAGCATTTT. It translates to CASSYSQAYSNQPQHF.

The CDR3 sequence is CASSLEWGPRVHEQFF. DNA for the CDR3: TGTGCCAGCAGCTTAGAATGGGGGCCTCGGGTGCATGAGCAGTTCTTC. The J gene is TRBJ2-1, the V gene TRBV11-2; possible D gene TRBD1, 6 bases. The CDR3 covers 16 residues. Germline V gene data show CDR1 as SGHAT and CDR2 as FQNNGV. V shed 0 bases and J shed 8 bases, with 17 bases lying between them.

The chain is built from TRBV7-3 and TRBJ2-1, with 10 bases fitting TRBD1. This CDR3 contains 16 residues. Looked up from germline, CDR1 is SGHTA and CDR2 is FQGTGA. V dropped 3 bases and J dropped 5; count of bases not matched to a gene: 7. CDR3 in amino acids: CASSFTGTGANNEQFF. The CDR3, as DNA: TGTGCCAGCAGCTTCACCGGGACAGGGGCCAACAATGAGCAGTTCTTC.

The CDR3 nucleotides read TGTGCCAGCAGCCAAGATTGGGGGAGGCTGAACGAGCAGTACTTC. It translates to CASSQDWGRLNEQYF. The chain carries TRBV14 and TRBJ2-7, with D possibly matching TRBD2 (6 bases). Trimming took 0 bases from V and 5 from J, leaving 14 bases between them. CDR3 length: 15 amino acids. Germline CDR1 reads SGHDN; CDR2 reads FVKESK.

The V gene is TRBV7-9, the J gene TRBJ2-7; D is uncertain. Trimming took off 3 bases at V and 6 bases at J, with 9 bases between the two ends. In germline, CDR1 is SEHNR, CDR2 FQNEAQ (reference sequence). This CDR3 is built from 12 residues. DNA for the CDR3: TGTGCCAGCAGCTTGGAGTGGTCCGAGCAGTACTTC. Its translation: CASSLEWSEQYF. The full variable domain, rest sourced from reference TRBV7-9 and TRBJ2-7, is DTGVSQNPRHKITKRGQNVTFRCDPISEHNRLYWYRQTLGQGPEFLTYFQNEAQLEKSRLLSDRFSAERPKGSFSTLEIQRTEQGDSAMYLCASSLEWSEQYFGPGTRLTVT.

V and J are TRBV10-1 and TRBJ1-2; D is ambiguous. The germline V and J ends were trimmed by 5 bases and 6 bases, with 16 bases remaining between them. This CDR3 has 14 amino acids. CDR1 is WNHNN and CDR2 is SYGVQD in the germline V gene (reference sequence). CDR3 coding DNA: TGCGCCAGCAGTCCCGGGCCGGTTCCCCATGGCTACACCTTC. As protein: CASSPGPVPHGYTF.

This clone was observed a single time. The rearrangement links TRBV6-5 to TRBJ2-7; 8 bases map to TRBD1. The V gene's germline CDR1 is MNHEY and CDR2 SVGAGI. This CDR3 is 15 amino acids long. The junction had 10 bases not matched to a gene; V was cut back by 6 bases and J by 3 bases. The CDR3 DNA is TGTGCCAGCAGCTCCCGACAGGGGCGCCTCTACGAGCAGTACTTC. This codes for CASSSRQGRLYEQYF.

Judged by abundance, this clone is medium-sized. This rearrangement joins TRBV6-6 to TRBJ1-2; D is perhaps TRBD1 (6 bases). The germline CDR1 and CDR2 sequences are MNHNY and SVGAGI (reference sequence). This CDR3 is built from 12 residues. With 4 bases removed from V and 10 bases from J, the gap between germline ends came to 13 bases. The CDR3 DNA reads as TGTGCCAGCAGTTTCACCAGGGGCGACTACACCTTC. As protein: CASSFTRGDYTF.

The chain employs TRBV7-9 and TRBJ2-6; D might be TRBD1 or TRBD2, each matching 5 bases. V was clipped by 5 bases and J by 0 bases, with 11 bases between them. Germline loops: CDR1 SEHNR, CDR2 FQNEAQ (reference sequence). The CDR3 length is 16 residues. CDR3 bases: TGTGCCAGCAGCGGGACGGTTTTCTCTGGGGCCAACGTCCTGACTTTC. It translates to CASSGTVFSGANVLTF.

The chain is built from TRBV28 and TRBJ2-2; D might be TRBD1 or TRBD2, each matching 5 bases. In germline, CDR1 is MDHEN, CDR2 SYDVKM. This CDR3 spans 14 amino acids. Trimming cost V 6 bases and J 1 base, with 9 bases left between them. CDR3 nucleotides: TGTGCCAGCAGCCGGGGCTTGAACACCGGGGAGCTGTTTTTT. It specifies CASSRGLNTGELFF.

The chain couples TRBV9 to TRBJ2-2; D gene unclear. The CDR3 extends over 14 amino acids. Germline V gives CDR1 SGDLS, CDR2 YYNGEE. V lost 0 bases and J lost 6, with 9 bases in between. For the CDR3, the DNA is TGTGCCAGCAGCGTAGTACATTTACCCGGGGAGCTGTTTTTT. Its protein product is CASSVVHLPGELFF.

In this sample, this clone turned up a few times. This chain links TRBV19 with TRBJ1-1; D unresolved. V was cut by 5 bases and J by 1 base, with 8 bases left in between. The CDR3 has 13 amino acids. The germline V gene encodes CDR1 LNHDA and CDR2 SQIVND (reference sequence). CDR3 nucleotides: TGTGCCAGTAGTGATGACGGGAACACTGAAGCTTTCTTT. It specifies CASSDDGNTEAFF. Full variable domain (rest looked up from reference TRBV19 and TRBJ1-1): DGGITQSPKYLFRKEGQNVTLSCEQNLNHDAMYWYRQDPGQGLRLIYYSQIVNDFQKGDIAEGYSVSREKKESFPLTVTSAQKNPTAFYLCASSDDGNTEAFFGQGTRLTVV.

The V and J genes are TRBV7-3 and TRBJ2-1; 11 bases map to TRBD2. The CDR3 contains 19 residues. The germline gives CDR1 SGHTA, CDR2 FQGTGA. With 5 bases clipped from V and 2 bases from J, the junction kept 14 bases outside the gene matches. The CDR3 DNA reads TGTGCCAGCAGCCCACACTCCCGACTAGCGGGAATCACCTACAATGAGCAGTTCTTC. Translated, it gives CASSPHSRLAGITYNEQFF.

This chain uses TRBV27 with TRBJ1-5; TRBD1 might be the D (5 bases). Trimming took 5 bases from V and 5 from J, leaving 10 bases between them. Germline CDR1 and CDR2: MNHEY and SMNVEV (reference sequence). This CDR3 is 13 amino acids long. The CDR3 sequence: CASSPEGYQPQHF. CDR3 DNA: TGTGCCAGCAGTCCAGAGGGGTATCAGCCCCAGCATTTT.

This sequence joins TRBV2 and TRBJ2-1; no clear D. Trimming removed 1 base from V and 10 bases from J, with 5 bases in between. From germline, CDR1 is SNHLY and CDR2 FYNNEI. The CDR3 loop spans 11 amino acids. The CDR3, as DNA: TGTGCCAGCAGTGAAGGCCTCGAGCAGTTCTTC. Residues: CASSEGLEQFF. Looking up the rest from reference TRBV2 and TRBJ2-1 gives the full variable domain: EPEVTQTPSHQVTQMGQEVILRCVPISNHLYFYWYRQILGQKVEFLVSFYNNEISEKSEIFDDQFSVERPDGSNFTLKIRSTKLEDSAMYFCASSEGLEQFFGPGTRLTVL.

The chain has TRBV28 and TRBJ2-7, with a tentative D call TRBD1 (6 bases). Germline V gives CDR1 MDHEN, CDR2 SYDVKM. Trimming left V 5 bases short and J 3 bases short, with 17 bases between. There are 15 residues in the CDR3. CDR3 amino acids: CASSTSGTPNYEQYF. For the CDR3, the DNA is TGTGCCAGCAGTACATCCGGGACACCGAACTACGAGCAGTACTTC.

The chain joins TRBV6-5 to TRBJ1-5, with D unclear. The CDR3 runs to 9 residues. V was pared by 9 bases and J by 8 bases, with 5 bases between. CDR1 is MNHEY, CDR2 SVGAGI, per germline. CDR3 in DNA: TGTGCCAGTTCCAAGCCCCAGCATTTT. Encoded protein: CASSKPQHF.